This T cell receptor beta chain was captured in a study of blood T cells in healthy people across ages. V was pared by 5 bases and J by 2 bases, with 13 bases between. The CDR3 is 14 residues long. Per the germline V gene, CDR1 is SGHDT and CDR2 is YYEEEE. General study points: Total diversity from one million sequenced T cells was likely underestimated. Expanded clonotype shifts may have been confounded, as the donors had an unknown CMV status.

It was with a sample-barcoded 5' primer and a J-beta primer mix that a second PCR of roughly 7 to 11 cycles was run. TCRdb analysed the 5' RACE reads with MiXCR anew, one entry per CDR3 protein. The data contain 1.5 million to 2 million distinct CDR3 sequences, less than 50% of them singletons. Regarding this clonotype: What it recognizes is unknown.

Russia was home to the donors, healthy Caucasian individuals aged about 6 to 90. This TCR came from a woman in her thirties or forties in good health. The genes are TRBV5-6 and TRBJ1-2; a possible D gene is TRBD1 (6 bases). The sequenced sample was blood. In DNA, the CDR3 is TGTGCCAGCAGGCCTTGGGGGGCCAACTATGGCTACACCTTC. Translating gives CASRPWGANYGYTF.